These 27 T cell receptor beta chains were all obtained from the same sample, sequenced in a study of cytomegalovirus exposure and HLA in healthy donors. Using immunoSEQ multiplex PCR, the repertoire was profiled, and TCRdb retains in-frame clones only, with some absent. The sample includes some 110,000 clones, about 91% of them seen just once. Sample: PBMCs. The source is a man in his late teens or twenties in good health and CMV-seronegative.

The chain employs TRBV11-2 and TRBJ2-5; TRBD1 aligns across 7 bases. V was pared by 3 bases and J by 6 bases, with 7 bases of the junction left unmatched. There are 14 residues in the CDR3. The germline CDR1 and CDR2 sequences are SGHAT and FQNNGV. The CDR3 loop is CASSFDRVLQTQYF. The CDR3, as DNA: TGTGCCAGCAGCTTTGACAGGGTTTTGCAGACCCAGTACTTC. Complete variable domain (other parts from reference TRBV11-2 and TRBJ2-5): EAGVAQSPRYKIIEKRQSVAFWCNPISGHATLYWYQQILGQGPKLLIQFQNNGVVDDSQLPKDRFSAERLKGVDSTLKIQPAKLEDSAVYLCASSFDRVLQTQYFGPGTRLLVL.

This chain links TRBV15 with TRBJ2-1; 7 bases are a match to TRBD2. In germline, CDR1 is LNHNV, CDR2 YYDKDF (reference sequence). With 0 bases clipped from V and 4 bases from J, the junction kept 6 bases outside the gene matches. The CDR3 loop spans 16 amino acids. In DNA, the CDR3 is TGTGCCACCAGCAGAGATCGCGGGGGTCCTTACAATGAGCAGTTCTTC. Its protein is CATSRDRGGPYNEQFF. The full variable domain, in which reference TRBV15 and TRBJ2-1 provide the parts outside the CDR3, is DAMVIQNPRYQVTQFGKPVTLSCSQTLNHNVMYWYQQKSSQAPKLLFHYYDKDFNNEADTPDNFQSRRPNTSFCFLDIRSPGLGDTAMYLCATSRDRGGPYNEQFFGPGTRLTVL.

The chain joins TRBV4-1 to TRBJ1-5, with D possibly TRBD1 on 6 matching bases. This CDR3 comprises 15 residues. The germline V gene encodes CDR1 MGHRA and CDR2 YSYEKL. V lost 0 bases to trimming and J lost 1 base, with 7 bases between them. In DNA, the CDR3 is TGCGCCAGCAGCCAAGACAGGGGAAGCAATCAGCCCCAGCATTTT. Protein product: CASSQDRGSNQPQHF.

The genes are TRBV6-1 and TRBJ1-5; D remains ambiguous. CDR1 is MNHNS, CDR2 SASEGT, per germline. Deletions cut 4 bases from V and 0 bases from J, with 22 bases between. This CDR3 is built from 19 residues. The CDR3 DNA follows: TGTGCCAGCAGTGCCTTCGTGGCCATTGGCCCATATAGCAATCAGCCCCAGCATTTT. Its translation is CASSAFVAIGPYSNQPQHF.

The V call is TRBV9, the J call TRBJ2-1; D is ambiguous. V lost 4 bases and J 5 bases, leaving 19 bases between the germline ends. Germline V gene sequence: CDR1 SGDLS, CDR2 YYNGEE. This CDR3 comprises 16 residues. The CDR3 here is CASSTTPFGANNEQFF. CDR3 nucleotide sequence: TGTGCCAGCAGCACCACTCCCTTTGGAGCTAACAATGAGCAGTTCTTC.

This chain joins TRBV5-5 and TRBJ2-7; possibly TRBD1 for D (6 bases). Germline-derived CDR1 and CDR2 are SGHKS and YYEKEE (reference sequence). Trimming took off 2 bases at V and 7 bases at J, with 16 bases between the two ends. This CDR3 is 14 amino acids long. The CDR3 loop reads CASSLQGALLEQYF. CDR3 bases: TGTGCCAGCAGCTTACAGGGAGCCCTTCTGGAGCAGTACTTC.

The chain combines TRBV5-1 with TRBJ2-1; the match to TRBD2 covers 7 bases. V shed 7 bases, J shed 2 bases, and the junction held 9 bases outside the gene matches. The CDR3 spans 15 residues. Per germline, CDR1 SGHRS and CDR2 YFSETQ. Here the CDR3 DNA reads TGCGCCAGCGATGAACAGCGGGAACCCTACAATGAGCAGTTCTTC. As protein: CASDEQREPYNEQFF.

This CDR3 is CASSRGGGASYEQYF. CDR3 nucleotides: TGTGCCAGCAGCCGAGGCGGGGGGGCCTCCTACGAGCAGTACTTC. This rearrangement joins TRBV11-3 to TRBJ2-7, with 9 positions matching TRBD2. V shed 5 bases, J shed 0 bases, and the junction held 5 bases outside the gene matches. The CDR3 has 15 residues. The germline CDR1 and CDR2 sequences are SGHNT and YENEEA.

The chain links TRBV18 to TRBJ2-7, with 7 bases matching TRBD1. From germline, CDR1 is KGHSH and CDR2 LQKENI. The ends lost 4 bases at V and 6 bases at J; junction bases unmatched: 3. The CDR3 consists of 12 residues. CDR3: CASSRAGGEQYF. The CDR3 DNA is TGTGCCAGCTCACGAGCAGGGGGCGAGCAGTACTTC.

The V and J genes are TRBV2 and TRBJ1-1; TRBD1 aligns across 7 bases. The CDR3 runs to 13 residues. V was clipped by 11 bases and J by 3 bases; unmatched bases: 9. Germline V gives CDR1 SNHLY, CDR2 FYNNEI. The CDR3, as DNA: TGTGCCGATGAGGGGCAGGGGGACACTGAAGCTTTCTTT. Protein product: CADEGQGDTEAFF.

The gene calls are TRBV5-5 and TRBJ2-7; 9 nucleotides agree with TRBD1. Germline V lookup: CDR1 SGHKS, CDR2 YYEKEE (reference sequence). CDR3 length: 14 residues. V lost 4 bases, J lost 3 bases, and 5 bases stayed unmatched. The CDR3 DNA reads TGTGCCAGCAGCCAACCGGGACAGGGCTACGAGCAGTACTTC. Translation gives CASSQPGQGYEQYF.

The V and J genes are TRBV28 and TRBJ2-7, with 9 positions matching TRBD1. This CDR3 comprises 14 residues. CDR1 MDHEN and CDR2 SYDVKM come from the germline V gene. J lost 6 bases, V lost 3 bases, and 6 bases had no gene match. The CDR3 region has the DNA TGTGCCAGCAGTTTGTTTGGGACAGGGTCCGAGCAGTACTTC. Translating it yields CASSLFGTGSEQYF.

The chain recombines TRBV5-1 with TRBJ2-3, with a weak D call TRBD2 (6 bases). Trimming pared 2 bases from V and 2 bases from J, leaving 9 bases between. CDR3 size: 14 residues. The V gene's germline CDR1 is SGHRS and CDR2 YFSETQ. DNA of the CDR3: TGCGCCAGCAGCTTTAGCGGTACCACAGATACGCAGTATTTT. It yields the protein CASSFSGTTDTQYF.

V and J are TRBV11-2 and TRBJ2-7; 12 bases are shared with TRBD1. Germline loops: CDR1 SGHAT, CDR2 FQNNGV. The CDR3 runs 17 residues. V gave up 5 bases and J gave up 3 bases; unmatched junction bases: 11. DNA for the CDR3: TGTGCCAGCAGCGCGGGACAGGGGGCGCGAATGGTCTACGAGCAGTACTTC. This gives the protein CASSAGQGARMVYEQYF.

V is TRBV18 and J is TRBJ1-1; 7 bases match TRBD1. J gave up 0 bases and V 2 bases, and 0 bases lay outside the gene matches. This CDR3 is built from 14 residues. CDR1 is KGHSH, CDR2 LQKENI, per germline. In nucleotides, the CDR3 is TGTGCCAGCTCACCAGACAGGGTGAACACTGAAGCTTTCTTT. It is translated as CASSPDRVNTEAFF.

CDR3 DNA: TGTGCCAGCCAAAAAAAATTCGGACTAGCCCTCTCTGGGGCCAACGTCCTGACTTTC. The encoded protein is CASQKKFGLALSGANVLTF. The rearrangement links TRBV27 to TRBJ2-6; TRBD2 matches at 8 bases. Per germline, CDR1 MNHEY and CDR2 SMNVEV (reference sequence). The length of the CDR3 is 19 residues. V gave up 8 bases and J gave up 0 bases; unmatched junction bases: 15.

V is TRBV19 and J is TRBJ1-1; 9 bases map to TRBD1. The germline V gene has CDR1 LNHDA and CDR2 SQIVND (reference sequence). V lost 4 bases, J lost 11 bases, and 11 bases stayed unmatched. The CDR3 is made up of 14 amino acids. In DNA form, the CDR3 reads TGTGCCAGTAGTACCAGGACAGGGGAGGTCTTGGCTTTCTTT. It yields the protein CASSTRTGEVLAFF.

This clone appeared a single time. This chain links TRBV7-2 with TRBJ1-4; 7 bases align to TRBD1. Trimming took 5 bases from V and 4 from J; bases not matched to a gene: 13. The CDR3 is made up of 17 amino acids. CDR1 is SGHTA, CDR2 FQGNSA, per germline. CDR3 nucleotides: TGTGCCAGCAGCCGGGACAGTTACTTTTTTGGTAATGAAAAACTGTTTTTT. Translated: CASSRDSYFFGNEKLFF.

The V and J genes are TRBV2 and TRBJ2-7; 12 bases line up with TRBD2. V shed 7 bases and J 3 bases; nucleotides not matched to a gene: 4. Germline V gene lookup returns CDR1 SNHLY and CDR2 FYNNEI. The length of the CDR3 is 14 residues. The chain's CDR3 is CASNLAGGIYEQYF. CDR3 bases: TGTGCCAGCAACCTAGCGGGAGGGATCTACGAGCAGTACTTC.

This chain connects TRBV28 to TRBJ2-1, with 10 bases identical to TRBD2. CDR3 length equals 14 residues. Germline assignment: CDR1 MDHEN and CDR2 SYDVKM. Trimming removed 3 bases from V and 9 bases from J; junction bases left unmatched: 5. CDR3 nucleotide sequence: TGTGCCAGCAGTTTCCTAGCGGGAGCGGGTGAGCAGTTCTTC. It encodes CASSFLAGAGEQFF.

CDR3 sequence reads: CASSPILLGPGEQYF. The CDR3 DNA sequence: TGTGCCAGCAGCCCCATCTTACTAGGGCCTGGAGAGCAGTACTTC. V usage is TRBV11-2 and J usage is TRBJ2-7; tentatively, D is TRBD2 (5 bases). This CDR3 has 15 amino acids. Trimming took 5 bases from V and 7 from J, leaving 21 bases between them. Germline V gene lookup returns CDR1 SGHAT and CDR2 FQNNGV.

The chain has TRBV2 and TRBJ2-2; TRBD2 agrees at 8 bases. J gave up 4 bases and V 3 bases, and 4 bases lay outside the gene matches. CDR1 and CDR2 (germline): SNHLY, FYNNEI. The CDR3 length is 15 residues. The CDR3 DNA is TGTGCCAGCAGTGATCCCGGGGGGGCCACCGGGGAGCTGTTTTTT. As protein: CASSDPGGATGELFF.

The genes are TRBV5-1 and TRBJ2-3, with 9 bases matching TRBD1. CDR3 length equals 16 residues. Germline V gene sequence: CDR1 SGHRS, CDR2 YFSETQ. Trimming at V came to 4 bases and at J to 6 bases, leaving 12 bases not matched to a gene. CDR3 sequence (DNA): TGCGCCAGCAGCATGACCGGGACAGGGACGTTCGATACGCAGTATTTT. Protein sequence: CASSMTGTGTFDTQYF. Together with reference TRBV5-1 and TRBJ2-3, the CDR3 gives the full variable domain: KAGVTQTPRYLIKTRGQQVTLSCSPISGHRSVSWYQQTPGQGLQFLFEYFSETQRNKGNFPGRFSGRQFSNSRSEMNVSTLELGDSALYLCASSMTGTGTFDTQYFGPGTRLTVL.

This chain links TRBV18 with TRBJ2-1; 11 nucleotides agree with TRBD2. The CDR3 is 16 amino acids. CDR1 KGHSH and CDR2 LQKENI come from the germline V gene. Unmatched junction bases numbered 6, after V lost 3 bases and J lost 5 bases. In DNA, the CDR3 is TGTGCCAGCTCACCGCCGGGGGGACTAGCGGACAATGAGCAGTTCTTC. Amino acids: CASSPPGGLADNEQFF.

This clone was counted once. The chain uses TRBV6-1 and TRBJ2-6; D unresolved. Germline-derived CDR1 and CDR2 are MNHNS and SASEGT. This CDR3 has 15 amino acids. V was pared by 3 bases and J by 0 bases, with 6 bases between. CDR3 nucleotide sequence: TGTGCCAGCAGTGAGCGAAACTCTGGGGCCAACGTCCTGACTTTC. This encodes CASSERNSGANVLTF.

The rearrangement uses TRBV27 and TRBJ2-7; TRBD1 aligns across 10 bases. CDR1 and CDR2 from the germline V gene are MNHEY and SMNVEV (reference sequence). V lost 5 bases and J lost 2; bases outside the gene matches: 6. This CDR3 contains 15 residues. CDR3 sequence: CASSRGQGPTYEQYF. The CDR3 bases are TGTGCCAGCAGTCGGGGACAGGGGCCGACCTACGAGCAGTACTTC.

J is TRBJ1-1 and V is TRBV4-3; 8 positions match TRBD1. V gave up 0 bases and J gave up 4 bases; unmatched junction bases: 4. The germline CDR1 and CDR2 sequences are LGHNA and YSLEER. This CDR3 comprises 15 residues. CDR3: CASSQDSRGLTEAFF. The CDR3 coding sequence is TGCGCCAGCAGCCAAGATAGCAGGGGGCTCACTGAAGCTTTCTTT.